The 9 T cell receptor beta chains reported below all come from one sample, sequenced in a study of T cells after yellow fever vaccination. MiXCR, applied by TCRdb to the 5' RACE reads, yields one record per CDR3 protein. The sample lists about 300,000 distinct CDR3 sequences, around 8.6% occurring once. Material: CD4+ T cells sorted from PBMCs, obtained 5 days after the yellow fever booster vaccination. These receptors all come from a man between 18 and 29 years old who received the YFV17D yellow fever vaccine.

This clonotype was observed a few times. This chain joins TRBV5-1 and TRBJ1-1; the D gene is possibly TRBD1 (5 bases). The CDR3 totals 15 residues. CDR1 is SGHRS, CDR2 YFSETQ, per germline. V gave up 1 base and J gave up 4 bases, with 14 bases separating them. CDR3 protein: CASSLRAAGGTEAFF. The CDR3, as DNA: TGCGCCAGCAGCTTGAGGGCAGCCGGGGGCACTGAAGCTTTCTTT.

This clonotype was counted between two and nine times. The V call is TRBV6-1, the J call TRBJ1-1, with 9 bases fitting TRBD1. The CDR3 extends over 15 amino acids. Germline CDR1 MNHNS, CDR2 SASEGT. Trimming took 6 bases from V and 6 from J; bases not matched to a gene: 11. The CDR3 protein is CASSDPRQGEAEAFF. As DNA, the CDR3 is TGTGCCAGCAGCGACCCCCGACAGGGGGAGGCTGAAGCTTTCTTT.

This clonotype showed up many times. This chain connects TRBV4-1 to TRBJ1-2; D gene unclear. Germline CDR1 and CDR2: MGHRA and YSYEKL. The CDR3 length is 13 residues. Trimming took off 1 base at V and 6 bases at J, with 9 bases between the two ends. This chain's CDR3 is CASSQAAGNGYTF. The CDR3 region has the DNA TGCGCCAGCAGCCAAGCGGCGGGGAATGGCTACACCTTC.

The chain employs TRBV7-8 and TRBJ2-2; no definite D call. The V end was cut by 6 bases, the J end by 3 bases, with 8 bases between. The CDR3 totals 13 residues. Germline V lookup: CDR1 SGHVS, CDR2 FQNEAQ. As DNA, the CDR3 is TGTGCCAGCAGTCCTACGTACACCGGGGAGCTGTTTTTT. It encodes CASSPTYTGELFF.

This clonotype was picked up a small number of times. The chain combines TRBV30 with TRBJ2-3; D might be TRBD2 (5 bases). The CDR3 has 15 amino acids. Germline loops: CDR1 GTSNPN, CDR2 SVGIG (reference sequence). V was shortened by 0 bases and J by 5 bases, with 15 bases between the two germline ends. The chain's CDR3 is CAWSVLMGSGDTQYF. The DNA for the CDR3 is TGTGCCTGGAGTGTACTGATGGGGAGTGGAGATACGCAGTATTTT. Filled out from reference TRBV30 and TRBJ2-3, the complete variable domain reads SQTIHQWPATLVQPVGSPLSLECTVEGTSNPNLYWYRQAAGRGLQLLFYSVGIGQISSEVPQNLSASRPQDRQFILSSKKLLLSDSGFYLCAWSVLMGSGDTQYFGPGTRLTVL.

The chain uses TRBV7-9 and TRBJ1-1; 7 bases match TRBD1. J lost 6 bases, V lost 6 bases, and 13 bases had no gene match. The germline CDR1 and CDR2 sequences are SEHNR and FQNEAQ (reference sequence). The CDR3 is 15 amino acids. CDR3 DNA: TGTGCCAGCAGATACCCTGACAGGGAACAGTCTGAAGCTTTCTTT. Amino acid sequence: CASRYPDREQSEAFF. Drawing the rest from reference TRBV7-9 and TRBJ1-1, the complete variable domain is DTGVSQNPRHKITKRGQNVTFRCDPISEHNRLYWYRQTLGQGPEFLTYFQNEAQLEKSRLLSDRFSAERPKGSFSTLEIQRTEQGDSAMYLCASRYPDREQSEAFFGQGTRLTVV.

In this sample, this clonotype turned up a few times. J is TRBJ2-7 and V is TRBV3-1, with 7 nucleotides matching TRBD1. The CDR3 sequence is 15 residues long. After removal of 4 bases from V and 2 bases from J, the junction contained 8 bases not matched to a gene. Germline V gene sequence: CDR1 LGHDT, CDR2 YNNKEL (reference sequence). The CDR3 sequence: CASSLRDSTTYEQYF. The CDR3 coding sequence is TGTGCCAGCAGCCTCCGGGACAGCACCACCTACGAGCAGTACTTC.

In this sample, this clonotype turned up a few times. J is TRBJ2-3 and V is TRBV6-2 or TRBV6-3; TRBD2 might be the D (6 bases). Per germline, CDR1 MNHEY and CDR2 SVGEGT. Trimming took 6 bases from V and 0 from J, leaving 13 bases between them. The CDR3 runs to 15 residues. The CDR3 is CASSMGGSSTDTQYF. In DNA form, the CDR3 reads TGTGCCAGCAGCATGGGGGGATCTAGCACAGATACGCAGTATTTT.

The genes are TRBV12-3 or TRBV12-4 and TRBJ1-5; D uncertain. The CDR3 spans 14 residues. Trimming left V 6 bases short and J 6 bases short, with 15 bases between. CDR3 nucleotide sequence: TGTGCCAGCAGCCGGTTGGGTAAGGGTCAGCCCCAGCATTTT. Its protein is CASSRLGKGQPQHF.